Listed here are 20 T cell receptor beta chains from one sample, sequenced in a study of T cells in Graves' hyperthyroidism and ophthalmopathy. Amplified TCR beta CDR3 regions came from RNA transcripts. Initially, a first-round RT-PCR of the TCR CDR3 employed the HTBI primer set. TCRdb redid the calling of the multiplex PCR reads with MiXCR, one entry per CDR3 protein. Seen here are around 690,000 distinct CDR3 sequences, 15% to 20% observed once, and the top ten hold around 15%. Specimen: blood. Source of these receptors: a man aged 50 to 60 with Graves' hyperthyroidism.

This clonotype was observed a handful of times. This sequence joins TRBV14 and TRBJ2-1; 7 bases fit TRBD2. Germline lookup yields CDR1 SGHDN and CDR2 FVKESK. J was trimmed by 6 bases and V by 4 bases; bases with no gene match: 6. CDR3 length: 14 residues. CDR3 region: CASSRTSVINEQFF. The CDR3 DNA reads as TGTGCCAGCAGCCGTACTAGCGTCATCAATGAGCAGTTCTTC.

This clonotype was seen only a few times. The chain is built from TRBV4-1 and TRBJ1-6; D not resolved. The CDR3 has 15 residues. V was clipped by 1 base and J by 7 bases, with 11 bases between them. Germline CDR1 MGHRA, CDR2 YSYEKL. The CDR3 nucleotides read TGCGCCAGCAGCCAAGGGGAGGTCCTGAATTCACCCCTCCACTTT. Encoded protein: CASSQGEVLNSPLHF.

At least ten counts were recorded for this clonotype. The chain uses TRBV12-3 or TRBV12-4 and TRBJ1-6, with D perhaps TRBD1 (5 bases). This CDR3 region has 16 residues. The V end was cut by 1 base, the J end by 12 bases, with 19 bases between. The CDR3: CASSLDLRWGVQPLHF. CDR3 DNA: TGTGCCAGCAGTTTAGACTTACGGTGGGGGGTACAACCCCTCCACTTT.

The chain carries TRBV4-1 and TRBJ2-5; D is possibly TRBD2 (6 bases). The ends were cut back, 5 bases at V and 5 bases at J, with 21 bases in the middle. Per germline, CDR1 MGHRA and CDR2 YSYEKL. The CDR3 runs 16 residues. CDR3 loop: CASSSAGLPHKETQYF. In nucleotides, the CDR3 is TGCGCCAGCAGCTCCGCCGGACTACCCCACAAGGAGACCCAGTACTTC.

This clonotype was counted many times. This chain uses TRBV7-2 with TRBJ2-5; D is uncertain. The V gene's germline CDR1 is SGHTA and CDR2 FQGNSA. The CDR3 has 13 residues. The ends were cut back, 1 base at V and 5 bases at J, with 8 bases in the middle. The DNA of the CDR3 is TGTGCCAGCAGCTTAGATCTTCGGGAGACCCAGTACTTC. This translates into CASSLDLRETQYF.

This clonotype has at least ten counts. J is TRBJ2-5 and V is TRBV28, with D possibly being TRBD1 or TRBD2 (6 bases each). Trimming shortened V by 3 bases and J by 5 bases, and 13 bases separated the two germline ends. The CDR3 has 14 amino acids. Germline assignment: CDR1 MDHEN and CDR2 SYDVKM. The CDR3 DNA reads TGTGCCAGCAGTTTTCCTGGGGGGCTGGAGACCCAGTACTTC. Protein sequence: CASSFPGGLETQYF.

This clonotype has a handful of counts. The chain uses TRBV12-3 or TRBV12-4 and TRBJ1-4, with 7 positions matching TRBD1. There are 16 residues in the CDR3. Trimming removed 4 bases from V and 3 bases from J; junction bases left unmatched: 8. CDR3 in DNA: TGTGCCAGCAGTTACTCGAACAGGGGAGCTAATGAAAAACTGTTTTTT. Its protein product is CASSYSNRGANEKLFF.

This rearrangement joins TRBV19 to TRBJ1-1; 7 bases match TRBD1. Per the germline V gene, CDR1 is LNHDA and CDR2 is SQIVND (reference sequence). This CDR3 is built from 16 residues. V dropped 3 bases and J dropped 5; count of bases not matched to a gene: 12. For the CDR3, the DNA is TGTGCCAGTAGTATTCGATCCACAGGGGTGAGAACTGAAGCTTTCTTT. Translating gives CASSIRSTGVRTEAFF. Using reference TRBV19 and TRBJ1-1 for the parts outside the CDR3, the full variable domain is DGGITQSPKYLFRKEGQNVTLSCEQNLNHDAMYWYRQDPGQGLRLIYYSQIVNDFQKGDIAEGYSVSREKKESFPLTVTSAQKNPTAFYLCASSIRSTGVRTEAFFGQGTRLTVV.

This clonotype appeared many times. This chain connects TRBV20-1 to TRBJ2-3, with 7 positions matching TRBD2. Germline CDR1 and CDR2: DFQATT and SNEGSKA (reference sequence). The CDR3 consists of 15 residues. With 0 bases clipped from V and 0 bases from J, the junction kept 3 bases outside the gene matches. This CDR3 is CSARDGRESTDTQYF. CDR3 DNA sequence: TGCAGTGCTAGAGATGGGAGGGAAAGCACAGATACGCAGTATTTT.

This clonotype has a handful of counts. The V and J genes are TRBV4-2 and TRBJ2-5; 8 nucleotides agree with TRBD2. The junction had 14 bases not matched to a gene; V was cut back by 8 bases and J by 0 bases. Germline values: CDR1 LGHNA, CDR2 YNFKEQ. The CDR3 runs 17 residues. CDR3 sequence reads: CASRGVSGSGYQETQYF. CDR3 nucleotide sequence: TGTGCCAGCCGGGGGGTGAGCGGGAGCGGGTACCAAGAGACCCAGTACTTC.

The genes are TRBV20-1 and TRBJ2-2; D is unclear. The CDR3 length is 14 residues. Germline V gene lookup returns CDR1 DFQATT and CDR2 SNEGSKA (reference sequence). V lost 3 bases and J 0 bases, leaving 8 bases between the germline ends. The CDR3 sequence: CSARVYTNTGELFF. The CDR3, as DNA: TGCAGTGCTAGGGTATATACGAACACCGGGGAGCTGTTTTTT.

The V gene is TRBV29-1, the J gene TRBJ2-5; no clear D gene. V was cut by 5 bases and J by 5 bases, with 12 bases left in between. Germline lookup yields CDR1 SQVTM and CDR2 ANQGSEA. CDR3 length equals 12 residues. The CDR3 loop reads CSVPPPEETQYF. Written as DNA, the CDR3 is TGCAGCGTTCCTCCACCGGAGGAGACCCAGTACTTC.

This rearrangement joins TRBV12-3 or TRBV12-4 to TRBJ2-7; TRBD1 aligns across 10 bases. CDR3 length: 16 residues. J gave up 6 bases and V 7 bases, and 15 bases lay outside the gene matches. The CDR3: CASNFPPGQGHREQYF. CDR3 DNA sequence: TGTGCCAGCAATTTCCCCCCGGGACAGGGGCATCGCGAGCAGTACTTC.

The J gene is TRBJ2-6, the V gene TRBV3-1; no reliable D call. The germline V and J ends were trimmed by 3 bases and 3 bases, with 18 bases remaining between them. The CDR3 spans 18 residues. Germline values: CDR1 LGHDT, CDR2 YNNKEL (reference sequence). The CDR3 region is CASSQRVDPVRGANVLTF. The CDR3 DNA reads as TGTGCCAGCAGCCAGAGAGTGGACCCTGTGCGTGGGGCCAACGTCCTGACTTTC. Looking up the rest from reference TRBV3-1 and TRBJ2-6 gives the full variable domain: DTAVSQTPKYLVTQMGNDKSIKCEQNLGHDTMYWYKQDSKKFLKIMFSYNNKELIINETVPNRFSPKSPDKAHLNLHINSLELGDSAVYFCASSQRVDPVRGANVLTFGAGSRLTVL.

The sample holds a few counts of this clonotype. V usage is TRBV14 and J usage is TRBJ1-3, with D perhaps matching TRBD1 (6 bases). Trimming removed 4 bases at V and 4 bases at J, with 14 bases between. CDR1 SGHDN and CDR2 FVKESK come from the germline V gene. The CDR3 has 15 amino acids. In DNA form, the CDR3 reads TGTGCCAGCAGCCGAACAGGGCTAGCGGGAAACACCATATATTTT. This encodes CASSRTGLAGNTIYF.

The sample holds a few counts of this clonotype. This chain connects TRBV9 to TRBJ1-2; D is possibly TRBD1 (5 bases). The germline CDR1 and CDR2 sequences are SGDLS and YYNGEE. Trimming took 4 bases from V and 0 from J, leaving 25 bases between them. The CDR3 covers 19 residues. CDR3 in amino acids: CASSSRFNSAGRSNYGYTF. The CDR3 DNA sequence: TGTGCCAGCAGCTCTCGATTCAACTCCGCGGGACGGTCTAACTATGGCTACACCTTC.

This clonotype was picked up a small number of times. This sequence joins TRBV29-1 and TRBJ1-1, with 7 bases matching TRBD1. Unmatched junction bases numbered 11, after V lost 6 bases and J lost 4 bases. This CDR3 has 14 residues. CDR1 is SQVTM and CDR2 is ANQGSEA in the germline V gene. CDR3 coding DNA: TGCAGCGTGCACGAACAGGGGTGGAGCACTGAAGCTTTCTTT. It translates to CSVHEQGWSTEAFF.

This clonotype was observed a handful of times. The gene calls are TRBV30 and TRBJ2-3; the D gene could be TRBD1 or TRBD2 (5 bases each). This CDR3 has 13 amino acids. Germline assignment: CDR1 GTSNPN and CDR2 SVGIG (reference sequence). Trimming removed 3 bases from V and 2 bases from J, with 9 bases in between. CDR3 loop: CAWRGTSTDTQYF. CDR3 DNA sequence: TGTGCCTGGAGGGGGACCTCCACAGATACGCAGTATTTT.

The CDR3 protein is CASSLNLGGVTETQYF. The CDR3 DNA is TGTGCCAGCAGCTTAAATCTTGGGGGAGTGACGGAGACCCAGTACTTC. This chain uses TRBV7-9 with TRBJ2-5, with D tentatively TRBD1 or TRBD2 (5 bases each). The CDR3 runs 16 residues. Germline CDR1 is SEHNR and CDR2 is FQNEAQ (reference sequence). V lost 2 bases and J 5 bases, leaving 18 bases between the germline ends.

This clonotype was recorded at least ten times. The gene calls are TRBV7-2 and TRBJ1-1, with a weak D call TRBD1 (5 bases). The V end lost 2 bases, the J end lost 4 bases, and 14 bases lay between the germline ends. CDR3 size: 15 residues. Germline values: CDR1 SGHTA, CDR2 FQGNSA. The CDR3 nucleotides read TGTGCCAGCAGCTTACGTAGGGGAAGGAGCACTGAAGCTTTCTTT. This encodes CASSLRRGRSTEAFF.